This T cell receptor beta chain is drawn from a study of CD8 T cells in Susac syndrome. This clonotype was seen just once. Random hexamers primed reverse transcription of about 0.45 to 1 ug RNA. TCRdb independently ran MiXCR on the immunoSEQ multiplex PCR reads; one entry per CDR3 protein. The table has about 120,000 distinct CDR3 sequences, nearly 95% seen once; the top ten hold roughly 0.14%. Germline V gives CDR1 SGHTA, CDR2 FQGNSA. The V end was cut by 7 bases, the J end by 1 base, with 16 bases between. The CDR3 length is 15 residues. Source material: CD4+ T cells from PBMCs. This rearrangement joins TRBV7-2 to TRBJ1-1; the D gene is possibly TRBD1 (5 bases). The origin of this receptor is a human donor in good health. This CDR3 is CASIMGGSANTEAFF. The CDR3 bases are TGTGCCAGCATCATGGGGGGGTCGGCGAACACTGAAGCTTTCTTT.